This note documents a single TCR beta chain sequence. Its matching antigen is unknown. This sample was included in a study of shared clonotypes between healthy human individuals. Overall study results and limits: Memory subsets had estimated richness that was generally smaller than that of naive subsets.

The CDR3 is 16 residues long. The germline gives CDR1 LGHNA, CDR2 YSLEER. V was clipped by 0 bases and J by 4 bases; unmatched bases: 3. Method: immunoSEQ multiplex PCR; TCRdb's copy keeps in-frame clones and lacks some. The table lists millions of clones, roughly nine tenths of them singletons. Sequenced sample: naive CD4+ T cells sorted from blood. Specified subset: CD45RA+ positively selected. The receptor's source is a man younger than 35 in good health. The chain joins TRBV4-3 to TRBJ2-1; 10 nucleotides line up with TRBD2. Here the CDR3 DNA reads TGCGCCAGCAGCCAAGAATCTAGCGGGAGATACAATGAGCAGTTCTTC. Its translation: CASSQESSGRYNEQFF.